Presented here are 31 T cell receptor beta chains from one specimen sequenced in a study of OX40 agonist ivuxolimab in advanced cancers. Sequencing was performed with immunoSEQ multiplex PCR; in TCRdb, only in-frame clones are kept and a portion is missing. The repertoire holds more than 35,000 clones, with 85% to 90% as singletons. Here the sequenced sample was CD4+ or CD8+ T cells sorted from blood, taken in a trial of the OX40 agonist ivuxolimab. Receptors were obtained from an adult with an advanced solid tumor such as melanoma, head and neck, liver or kidney cancer.

The chain is built from TRBV6-6 and TRBJ2-3; 10 bases agree with TRBD1. Germline V gene data show CDR1 as MNHNY and CDR2 as SVGAGI (reference sequence). This CDR3 has 15 residues. With 4 bases clipped from V and 4 bases from J, the junction kept 5 bases outside the gene matches. CDR3 sequence: CASSSAGQGADTQYF. CDR3 sequence (DNA): TGTGCCAGCAGTTCGGCTGGACAGGGGGCAGATACGCAGTATTTT.

With regard to this clone: The sample holds other DNA sequences that translate to the same CDR3. The gene calls are TRBV11-2 and TRBJ1-5; D uncertain. The CDR3 covers 13 residues. The germline V gene has CDR1 SGHAT and CDR2 FQNNGV. The ends were cut back, 0 bases at V and 1 base at J, with 1 base in the middle. The CDR3 region is CASSLDSNQPQHF. DNA for the CDR3: TGTGCCAGCAGCTTAGACAGCAATCAGCCCCAGCATTTT.

This chain connects TRBV2 to TRBJ2-3; the match to TRBD2 covers 8 bases. The germline V gene has CDR1 SNHLY and CDR2 FYNNEI. This CDR3 contains 16 residues. Unmatched junction bases numbered 14, after V lost 8 bases and J lost 4 bases. Here the CDR3 reads CASHPSGLVGADTQYF. CDR3 in DNA: TGTGCCAGCCATCCTTCGGGACTAGTGGGGGCAGATACGCAGTATTTT.

This clone has just one count. This sequence joins TRBV19 and TRBJ2-3; 8 positions agree with TRBD2. Germline lookup yields CDR1 LNHDA and CDR2 SQIVND (reference sequence). V shed 2 bases, J shed 3 bases, and the junction held 10 bases outside the gene matches. The CDR3 length is 17 residues. CDR3: CASSIRSGGGQTDTQYF. The CDR3 DNA reads TGTGCCAGTAGTATACGATCCGGCGGGGGGCAGACAGATACGCAGTATTTT.

This clone was recorded only once. The genes are TRBV6-1 and TRBJ2-7; D gene ambiguous. CDR3 length: 13 residues. V lost 0 bases and J lost 5, with 8 bases in between. Germline CDR1 and CDR2: MNHNS and SASEGT. CDR3 coding DNA: TGTGCCAGCAGTGAAGCAGGCAGCAACGAGCAGTACTTC. Its protein product is CASSEAGSNEQYF.

The rearrangement joins TRBV14 to TRBJ1-1, with 7 bases identical to TRBD1. CDR1 is SGHDN and CDR2 is FVKESK in the germline V gene. The CDR3 loop spans 14 amino acids. Unmatched junction bases numbered 5, after V lost 1 base and J lost 6 bases. The CDR3 DNA sequence: TGTGCCAGCAGCCAAGGTAGGGGGCTCTCTGAAGCTTTCTTT. Translation gives CASSQGRGLSEAFF.

The V call is TRBV19, the J call TRBJ2-2; 12 bases are shared with TRBD2. The CDR3 is 15 residues long. V lost 4 bases and J lost 5; bases outside the gene matches: 2. CDR1 is LNHDA and CDR2 is SQIVND in the germline V gene (reference sequence). The CDR3 reads CASSRGLAGTGELFF. The CDR3 DNA follows: TGTGCCAGTAGTAGAGGACTAGCGGGAACCGGGGAGCTGTTTTTT.

The chain joins TRBV9 to TRBJ2-2; D call uncertain. CDR3 length: 12 amino acids. Germline V gives CDR1 SGDLS, CDR2 YYNGEE. The V and J ends lost 4 bases and 5 bases respectively, with 6 bases between them. CDR3 nucleotide sequence: TGTGCCAGCAGCACCAATACCGGGGAGCTGTTTTTT. Its protein is CASSTNTGELFF.

The genes are TRBV18 and TRBJ2-5, with TRBD1 matching over 12 bases. The CDR3 sequence is 15 residues long. Germline V gene sequence: CDR1 KGHSH, CDR2 LQKENI. V shed 2 bases, J shed 4 bases, and the junction held 2 bases outside the gene matches. CDR3 sequence: CASSPGDRGRETQYF. The CDR3 bases are TGTGCCAGCTCACCAGGGGACAGGGGGCGAGAGACCCAGTACTTC.

The chain employs TRBV27 and TRBJ2-7; D is undetermined. V was shortened by 4 bases and J by 0 bases, with 13 bases between the two germline ends. The CDR3 is made up of 15 amino acids. The germline V gene encodes CDR1 MNHEY and CDR2 SMNVEV (reference sequence). The CDR3 sequence: CASSWTTVSSYEQYF. CDR3 DNA sequence: TGTGCCAGCAGTTGGACGACCGTGAGCTCCTACGAGCAGTACTTC.

This rearrangement joins TRBV7-3 to TRBJ2-2, with 7 bases aligning to TRBD1. This CDR3 spans 16 amino acids. The trim removed 3 bases at V and 0 bases at J, leaving 4 bases unmatched. In germline, CDR1 is SGHTA, CDR2 FQGTGA. CDR3 DNA sequence: TGTGCCAGCAGCTTCGACAGGGTAACGAACACCGGGGAGCTGTTTTTT. Amino acids: CASSFDRVTNTGELFF.

A word on this clone: Because it lacks the conserved phenylalanine or tryptophan at the end, this CDR3 is likely a read error. V is TRBV18 and J is TRBJ1-6, with D possibly TRBD1 on 5 matching bases. In germline, CDR1 is KGHSH, CDR2 LQKENI. V was clipped by 6 bases and J by 7 bases, with 16 bases between them. This CDR3 is 15 amino acids long. CDR3 sequence reads: CASSPGAAGNSPLHL. Here the CDR3 DNA reads TGTGCCAGCTCCCCCGGGGCGGCCGGCAATTCACCCCTCCACCTT.

This sequence joins TRBV18 and TRBJ1-1; unclear D gene. This CDR3 region has 14 residues. In germline, CDR1 is KGHSH, CDR2 LQKENI. The ends were cut back, 2 bases at V and 0 bases at J, with 7 bases in the middle. The CDR3 region is CASSPLALNTEAFF. The DNA of the CDR3 is TGTGCCAGCTCACCATTGGCCTTGAACACTGAAGCTTTCTTT.

The chain uses TRBV6-1 and TRBJ1-5; D possibly corresponds to TRBD1 (5 bases). V gave up 4 bases and J gave up 1 base, with 11 bases separating them. The CDR3 is made up of 15 amino acids. The germline V gene has CDR1 MNHNS and CDR2 SASEGT. The CDR3 region has the DNA TGTGCCAGCAGTGGCCAGGGATCAAGCAATCAGCCCCAGCATTTT. Encoded protein: CASSGQGSSNQPQHF.

The CDR3 spells CASSLDRRSDTQYF. CDR3 nucleotides: TGTGCCAGCAGCTTGGACAGGCGTTCAGATACGCAGTATTTT. This chain connects TRBV7-2 to TRBJ2-3; TRBD1 matches at 7 bases. This CDR3 is built from 14 residues. Germline CDR1 reads SGHTA; CDR2 reads FQGNSA. V shed 3 bases, J shed 4 bases, and the junction held 4 bases outside the gene matches.

Note on this clone: The conserved phenylalanine or tryptophan normally closing the CDR3 is absent here, so this likely arose from a read error. The V and J genes are TRBV7-3 and TRBJ1-2; D is uncertain. The CDR3 loop spans 14 amino acids. Germline lookup yields CDR1 SGHTA and CDR2 FQGTGA. V lost 2 bases to trimming and J lost 3 bases, with 10 bases between them. This CDR3 reads CASSLGGTDYGYTL. The DNA for the CDR3 is TGTGCCAGCAGCTTAGGAGGAACGGACTATGGCTACACCCTC.

This chain links TRBV10-3 with TRBJ1-1, with unresolved D. The V gene lost 6 bases and the J gene lost 0 bases, with 11 bases spanning the gap. Germline loops: CDR1 ENHRY, CDR2 SYGVKD. This CDR3 contains 14 residues. CDR3 DNA sequence: TGTGCCATCAGCCTGGAATCTGTGAACACTGAAGCTTTCTTT. Translated: CAISLESVNTEAFF.

This chain uses TRBV7-9 with TRBJ1-1; weak D call: TRBD1 (5 bases). The V end lost 2 bases, the J end lost 8 bases, and 9 bases lay between the germline ends. Per germline, CDR1 SEHNR and CDR2 FQNEAQ (reference sequence). CDR3 length: 12 residues. CDR3 nucleotide sequence: TGTGCCAGCAGCTTATGGGACGGGGAAGCTTTCTTT. This codes for CASSLWDGEAFF.

This chain links TRBV5-1 with TRBJ2-2; TRBD1 might be the D (5 bases). The germline V gene encodes CDR1 SGHRS and CDR2 YFSETQ. The V gene lost 1 base and the J gene lost 6 bases, with 22 bases spanning the gap. This CDR3 has 18 residues. The CDR3 spells CASSLRYWAREFSGELFF. The CDR3 coding sequence is TGCGCCAGCAGCTTGCGGTATTGGGCCAGGGAATTTTCCGGGGAGCTGTTTTTT.

This chain connects TRBV6-6 to TRBJ1-2; D not certain. Per the germline V gene, CDR1 is MNHNY and CDR2 is SVGAGI (reference sequence). This CDR3 is 12 amino acids long. V was shortened by 9 bases and J by 4 bases, with 12 bases between the two germline ends. The DNA for the CDR3 is TGTGCCAGTGAAAGACCTCCCTATGGCTACACCTTC. It translates to CASERPPYGYTF.

This chain links TRBV2 with TRBJ2-2; TRBD1 agrees at 9 bases. The CDR3 spans 16 residues. The germline CDR1 and CDR2 sequences are SNHLY and FYNNEI. With 3 bases clipped from V and 4 bases from J, the junction kept 6 bases outside the gene matches. The CDR3 loop is CASSEDRGASTGELFF. For the CDR3, the DNA is TGTGCCAGCAGTGAGGACAGGGGTGCTTCCACCGGGGAGCTGTTTTTT.

The CDR3 sequence: CASNPQSGQGESGELFF. CDR3 nucleotide sequence: TGTGCCAGCAACCCTCAATCGGGACAGGGGGAATCCGGGGAGCTGTTTTTT. The rearrangement uses TRBV5-8 and TRBJ2-2, with TRBD1 matching over 11 bases. Germline assignment: CDR1 SGHTS and CDR2 YDEGEE. This CDR3 is built from 17 residues. V lost 6 bases to trimming and J lost 6 bases; unmatched junction nucleotides: 13.

The chain carries TRBV4-1 and TRBJ2-2; 7 bases line up with TRBD2. CDR1 MGHRA and CDR2 YSYEKL come from the germline V gene. After removal of 7 bases from V and 1 base from J, the junction contained 3 bases not matched to a gene. This CDR3 has 14 amino acids. The CDR3 here is CASTGGWNTGELFF. DNA of the CDR3: TGCGCCAGCACCGGGGGGTGGAACACCGGGGAGCTGTTTTTT.

This chain joins TRBV11-2 and TRBJ2-2; TRBD2 matches at 7 bases. CDR1 is SGHAT and CDR2 is FQNNGV in the germline V gene. The CDR3 is made up of 17 amino acids. V lost 1 base to trimming and J lost 2 bases; unmatched junction nucleotides: 7. The chain's CDR3 is CASSLGLASGNTGELFF. As DNA, the CDR3 is TGTGCCAGCAGCTTAGGACTTGCTAGCGGCAACACCGGGGAGCTGTTTTTT.

The chain links TRBV6-5 to TRBJ2-7; D may be TRBD1 (5 bases). The V end was cut by 8 bases, the J end by 0 bases, with 14 bases between. This CDR3 has 14 residues. Germline V lookup: CDR1 MNHEY, CDR2 SVGAGI. The chain's CDR3 is CASALGQNSYEQYF. Written as DNA, the CDR3 is TGTGCCAGCGCCCTGGGGCAGAACTCCTACGAGCAGTACTTC.

The gene calls are TRBV5-1 and TRBJ1-3, with a possible D match to TRBD1 (5 bases). The V gene's germline CDR1 is SGHRS and CDR2 YFSETQ. The CDR3 runs 18 residues. The V and J ends lost 4 bases and 0 bases respectively, with 20 bases between them. As DNA, the CDR3 is TGCGCCAGCAGCACCGAACCGGGACTCCCAGACTCTGGAAACACCATATATTTT. Translated: CASSTEPGLPDSGNTIYF.

The chain is built from TRBV6-5 and TRBJ1-3; D gene ambiguous. Per germline, CDR1 MNHEY and CDR2 SVGAGI. V dropped 6 bases and J dropped 1 base, with 13 bases sitting between them. The CDR3 loop spans 15 amino acids. CDR3 region: CASRRGRSSGNTIYF. CDR3 in DNA: TGTGCCAGCAGGAGAGGCAGGTCTTCTGGAAACACCATATATTTT.

The gene calls are TRBV7-2 and TRBJ2-3; possibly TRBD1 for D (6 bases). Trimming took 5 bases from V and 3 from J, leaving 15 bases between them. Germline assignment: CDR1 SGHTA and CDR2 FQGNSA. The CDR3 extends over 15 amino acids. Here the CDR3 reads CASSPGQELTDTQYF. The CDR3 DNA reads as TGTGCCAGCAGCCCGGGACAAGAACTTACAGATACGCAGTATTTT.

This sequence joins TRBV10-2 and TRBJ2-5; TRBD1 aligns across 9 bases. J was trimmed by 2 bases and V by 6 bases; bases with no gene match: 4. CDR3 length: 14 residues. Germline CDR1 and CDR2: WSHSY and SAAADI. The CDR3 DNA follows: TGCGCCAGCAGAGGGACAGGGTTACAAGAGACCCAGTACTTC. This encodes CASRGTGLQETQYF.

V usage is TRBV6-1 and J usage is TRBJ1-2, with D perhaps matching TRBD1 (5 bases). V was clipped by 7 bases and J by 3 bases, with 15 bases between them. CDR3 size: 14 residues. The germline V gene encodes CDR1 MNHNS and CDR2 SASEGT. The CDR3 region is CASNGAGRDYGYTF. CDR3 in DNA: TGTGCCAGCAACGGGGCTGGGAGGGACTATGGCTACACCTTC.

V and J are TRBV5-6 and TRBJ1-2, with D possibly TRBD1 on 5 matching bases. Germline values: CDR1 SGHDT, CDR2 YYEEEE. The CDR3 loop spans 13 amino acids. V dropped 0 bases and J dropped 6 bases, with 9 bases sitting between them. This CDR3 is CASSLGSGDGYTF. The CDR3 DNA reads as TGTGCCAGCAGCTTGGGGTCGGGGGATGGCTACACCTTC.